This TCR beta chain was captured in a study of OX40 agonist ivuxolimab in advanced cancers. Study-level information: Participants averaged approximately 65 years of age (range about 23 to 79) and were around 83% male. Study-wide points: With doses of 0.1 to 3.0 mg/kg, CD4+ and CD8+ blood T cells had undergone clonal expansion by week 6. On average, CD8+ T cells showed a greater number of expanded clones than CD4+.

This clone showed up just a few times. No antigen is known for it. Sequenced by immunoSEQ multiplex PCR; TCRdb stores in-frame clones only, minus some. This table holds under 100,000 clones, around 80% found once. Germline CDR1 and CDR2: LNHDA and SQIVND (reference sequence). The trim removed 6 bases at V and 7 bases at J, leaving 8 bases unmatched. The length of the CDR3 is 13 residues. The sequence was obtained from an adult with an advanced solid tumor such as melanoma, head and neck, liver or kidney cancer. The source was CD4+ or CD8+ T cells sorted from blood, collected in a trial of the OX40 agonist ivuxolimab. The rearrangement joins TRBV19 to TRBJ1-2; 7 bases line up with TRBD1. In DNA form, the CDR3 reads TGTGCCAGTAGCCCGGACAGGAGCGGTGGCTACACCTTC. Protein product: CASSPDRSGGYTF.